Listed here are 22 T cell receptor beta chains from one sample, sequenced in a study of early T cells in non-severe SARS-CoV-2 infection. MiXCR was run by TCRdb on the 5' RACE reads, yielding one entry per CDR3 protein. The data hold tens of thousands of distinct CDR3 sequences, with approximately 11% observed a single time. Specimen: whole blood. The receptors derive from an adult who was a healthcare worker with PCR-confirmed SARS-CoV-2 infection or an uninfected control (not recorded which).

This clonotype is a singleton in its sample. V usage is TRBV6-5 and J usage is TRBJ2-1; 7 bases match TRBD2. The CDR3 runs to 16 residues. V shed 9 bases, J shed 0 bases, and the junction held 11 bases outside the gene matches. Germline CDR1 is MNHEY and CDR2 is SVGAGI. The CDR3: CARTPLAPSSYNEQFF. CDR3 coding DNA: TGTGCCAGAACCCCACTAGCGCCCAGCTCCTACAATGAGCAGTTCTTC.

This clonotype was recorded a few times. CDR3 nucleotides: TGTGCCAGCAGCTCCCGCCCCGGACCGAGCTACTATGGCTACACCTTC. This translates into CASSSRPGPSYYGYTF. The rearrangement uses TRBV7-9 and TRBJ1-2; D remains unclear. Germline CDR1 and CDR2: SEHNR and FQNEAQ (reference sequence). The CDR3 consists of 16 residues. V lost 4 bases and J 3 bases, leaving 18 bases between the germline ends.

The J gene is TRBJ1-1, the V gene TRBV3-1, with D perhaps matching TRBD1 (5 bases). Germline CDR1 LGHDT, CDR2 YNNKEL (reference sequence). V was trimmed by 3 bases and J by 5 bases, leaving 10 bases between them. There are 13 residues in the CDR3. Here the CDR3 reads CASSQGVWTEAFF. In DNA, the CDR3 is TGTGCCAGCAGCCAGGGGGTTTGGACTGAAGCTTTCTTT.

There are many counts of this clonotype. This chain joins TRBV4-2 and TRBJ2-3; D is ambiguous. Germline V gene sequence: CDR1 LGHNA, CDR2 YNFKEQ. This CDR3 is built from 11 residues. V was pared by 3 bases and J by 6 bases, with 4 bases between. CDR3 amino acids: CASSHGDTQYF. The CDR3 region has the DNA TGTGCCAGCAGCCATGGGGATACGCAGTATTTT.

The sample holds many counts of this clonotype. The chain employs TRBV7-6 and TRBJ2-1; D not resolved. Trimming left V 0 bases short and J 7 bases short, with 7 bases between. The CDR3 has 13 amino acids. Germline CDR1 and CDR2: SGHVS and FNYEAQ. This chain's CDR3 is CASSLAPRNEQFF. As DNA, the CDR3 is TGTGCCAGCAGCTTAGCGCCCAGGAATGAGCAGTTCTTC.

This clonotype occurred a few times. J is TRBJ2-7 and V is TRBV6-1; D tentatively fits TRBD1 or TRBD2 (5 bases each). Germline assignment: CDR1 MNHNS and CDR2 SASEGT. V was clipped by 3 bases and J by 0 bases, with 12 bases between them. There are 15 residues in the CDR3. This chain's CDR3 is CASSEEAGSSYEQYF. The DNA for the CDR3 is TGTGCCAGCAGTGAGGAGGCAGGGAGCTCCTACGAGCAGTACTTC.

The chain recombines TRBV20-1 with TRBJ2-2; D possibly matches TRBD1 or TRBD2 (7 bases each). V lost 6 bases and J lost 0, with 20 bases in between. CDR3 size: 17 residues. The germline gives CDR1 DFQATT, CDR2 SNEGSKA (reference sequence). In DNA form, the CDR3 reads TGCAGTGCCCCCCAGGGGGGGTACTATCCGAACACCGGGGAGCTGTTTTTT. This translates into CSAPQGGYYPNTGELFF.

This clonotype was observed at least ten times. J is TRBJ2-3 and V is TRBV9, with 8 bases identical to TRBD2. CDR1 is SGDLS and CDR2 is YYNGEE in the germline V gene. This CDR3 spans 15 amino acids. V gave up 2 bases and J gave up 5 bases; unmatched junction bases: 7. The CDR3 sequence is CASSVRGLAGDTQYF. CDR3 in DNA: TGTGCCAGCAGCGTGAGAGGACTAGCAGGAGATACGCAGTATTTT.

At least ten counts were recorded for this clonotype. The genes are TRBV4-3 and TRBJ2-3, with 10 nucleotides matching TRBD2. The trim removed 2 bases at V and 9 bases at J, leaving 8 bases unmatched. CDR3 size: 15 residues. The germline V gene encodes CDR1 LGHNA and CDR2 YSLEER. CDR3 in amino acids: CASSQRLAGEGTQYF. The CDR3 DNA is TGCGCCAGCAGCCAACGGCTAGCGGGAGAGGGGACGCAGTATTTT.

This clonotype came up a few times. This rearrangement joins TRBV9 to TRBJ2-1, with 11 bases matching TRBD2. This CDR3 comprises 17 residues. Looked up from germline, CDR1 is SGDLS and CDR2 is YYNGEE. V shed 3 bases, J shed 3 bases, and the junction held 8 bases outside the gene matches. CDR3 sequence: CASSGSGRASGYNEQFF. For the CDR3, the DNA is TGTGCCAGCAGCGGTAGCGGGAGGGCCTCTGGCTACAATGAGCAGTTCTTC.

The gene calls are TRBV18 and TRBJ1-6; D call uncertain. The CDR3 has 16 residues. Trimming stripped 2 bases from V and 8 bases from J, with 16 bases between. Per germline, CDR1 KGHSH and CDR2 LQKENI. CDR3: CASSPKSGSWDSPLHF. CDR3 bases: TGTGCCAGCTCACCAAAGTCGGGGTCGTGGGATTCACCCCTCCACTTT.

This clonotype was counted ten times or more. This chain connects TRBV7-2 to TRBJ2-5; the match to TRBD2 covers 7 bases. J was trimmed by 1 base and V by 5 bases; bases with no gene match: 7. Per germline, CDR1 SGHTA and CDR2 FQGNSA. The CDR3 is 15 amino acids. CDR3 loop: CASSPDGGSQETQYF. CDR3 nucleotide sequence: TGTGCCAGCAGCCCCGACGGGGGGAGCCAAGAGACCCAGTACTTC.

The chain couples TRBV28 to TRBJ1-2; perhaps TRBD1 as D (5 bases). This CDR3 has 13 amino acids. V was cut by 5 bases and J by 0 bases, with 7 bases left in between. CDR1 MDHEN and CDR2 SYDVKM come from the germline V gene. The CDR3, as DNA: TGTGCCAGCAGTGGGGGTTCTAACTATGGCTACACCTTC. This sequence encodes CASSGGSNYGYTF.

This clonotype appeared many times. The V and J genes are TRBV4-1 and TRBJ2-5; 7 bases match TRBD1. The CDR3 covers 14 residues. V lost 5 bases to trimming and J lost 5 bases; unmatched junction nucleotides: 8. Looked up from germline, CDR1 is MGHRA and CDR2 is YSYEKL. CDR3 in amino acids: CASSYRGIRETQYF. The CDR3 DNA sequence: TGCGCCAGCAGCTACAGGGGAATCCGGGAGACCCAGTACTTC.

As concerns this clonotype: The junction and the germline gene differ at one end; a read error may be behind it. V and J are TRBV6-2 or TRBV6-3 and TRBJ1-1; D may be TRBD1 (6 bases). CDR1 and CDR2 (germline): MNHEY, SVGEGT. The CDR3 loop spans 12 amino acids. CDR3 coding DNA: TGTGCCAGCTGGCAGGGGAACACTGAAGTTTTCTTT. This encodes CASWQGNTEVFF.

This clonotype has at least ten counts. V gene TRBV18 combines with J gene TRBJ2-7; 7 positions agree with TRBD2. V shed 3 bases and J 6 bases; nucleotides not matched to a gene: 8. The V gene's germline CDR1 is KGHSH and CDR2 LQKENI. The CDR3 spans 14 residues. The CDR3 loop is CASSPRGLDSEQYF. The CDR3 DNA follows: TGTGCCAGCTCACCTCGCGGACTAGACTCCGAGCAGTACTTC. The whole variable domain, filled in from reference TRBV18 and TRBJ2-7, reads NAGVMQNPRHLVRRRGQEARLRCSPMKGHSHVYWYRQLPEEGLKFMVYLQKENIIDESGMPKERFSAEFPKEGPSILRIQQVVRGDSAAYFCASSPRGLDSEQYFGPGTRLTVT.

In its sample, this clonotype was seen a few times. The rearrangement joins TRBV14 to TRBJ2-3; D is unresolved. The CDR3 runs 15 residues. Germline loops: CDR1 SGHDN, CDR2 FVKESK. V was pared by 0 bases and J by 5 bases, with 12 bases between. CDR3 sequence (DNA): TGTGCCAGCAGCCAAGACGGGTCCGTACGAGATACGCAGTATTTT. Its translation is CASSQDGSVRDTQYF.

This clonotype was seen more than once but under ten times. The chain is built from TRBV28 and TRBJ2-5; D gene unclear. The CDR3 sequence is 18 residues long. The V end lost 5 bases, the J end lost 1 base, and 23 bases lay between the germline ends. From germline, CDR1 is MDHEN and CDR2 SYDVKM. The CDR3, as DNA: TGTGCCAGCAGTATCAGTCCGGCTGGGTCCTTAATCCAAGAGACCCAGTACTTC. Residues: CASSISPAGSLIQETQYF.

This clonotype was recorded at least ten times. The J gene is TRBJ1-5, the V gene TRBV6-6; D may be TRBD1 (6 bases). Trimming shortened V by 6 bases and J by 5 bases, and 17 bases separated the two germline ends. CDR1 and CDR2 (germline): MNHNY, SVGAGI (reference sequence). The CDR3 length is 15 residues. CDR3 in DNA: TGTGCCAGCAGAAACACACAGGGATTATATCAGCCCCAGCATTTT. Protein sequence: CASRNTQGLYQPQHF.

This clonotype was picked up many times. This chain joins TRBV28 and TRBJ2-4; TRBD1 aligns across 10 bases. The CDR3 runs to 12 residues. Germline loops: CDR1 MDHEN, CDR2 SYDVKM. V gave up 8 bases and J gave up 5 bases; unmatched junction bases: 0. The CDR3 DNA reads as TGTGCCAGCGGGACAGGGGAAAACATTCAGTACTTC. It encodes CASGTGENIQYF.

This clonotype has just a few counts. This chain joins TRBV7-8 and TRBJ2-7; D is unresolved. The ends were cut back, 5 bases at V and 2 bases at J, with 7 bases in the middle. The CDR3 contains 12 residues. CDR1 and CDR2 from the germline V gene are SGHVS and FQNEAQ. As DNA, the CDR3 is TGTGCCAGCAGCACGCGAACCTACGAGCAGTACTTC. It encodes CASSTRTYEQYF.

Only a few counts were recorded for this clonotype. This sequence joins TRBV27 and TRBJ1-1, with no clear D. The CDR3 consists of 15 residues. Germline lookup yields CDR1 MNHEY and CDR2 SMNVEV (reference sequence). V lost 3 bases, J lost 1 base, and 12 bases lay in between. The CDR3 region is CASSLGEGPNTEAFF. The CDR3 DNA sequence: TGTGCCAGCAGTTTGGGAGAAGGGCCGAACACTGAAGCTTTCTTT.